A single sample is the source of the 26 T cell receptor beta chains below, sequenced in a study of shared clonotypes between healthy human individuals. Naive CD8 populations comprised CD45RO-negative cells positively selected for CCR7, excluding terminally differentiated effector memory CD45RA+ cells. Measured with immunoSEQ multiplex PCR; TCRdb has only the in-frame clones, and not every one. The sample holds approximately 2,000,000 clones, around 95% seen once. The sequenced sample was naive CD8+ T cells from PBMCs. Receptors originate from a man between 18 and 29 years old in good health. Some clones in this sample may be carry-over from other donors' samples.

This sequence joins TRBV7-9 and TRBJ2-5, with D perhaps matching TRBD2 (5 bases). V was clipped by 4 bases and J by 5 bases, with 14 bases between them. This CDR3 region has 14 residues. The germline V gene encodes CDR1 SEHNR and CDR2 FQNEAQ (reference sequence). DNA for the CDR3: TGTGCCAGCAGCTCGCCGTCGGGCGGGGAGACCCAGTACTTC. This translates into CASSSPSGGETQYF.

CDR3 sequence reads: CASSPRDRGTGELFF. CDR3 nucleotides: TGTGCCAGCAGCCCCCGGGACAGGGGCACCGGGGAGCTGTTTTTT. The chain links TRBV11-2 to TRBJ2-2, with TRBD1 identical over 10 bases. Unmatched junction bases numbered 4, after V lost 5 bases and J lost 4 bases. Germline CDR1 SGHAT, CDR2 FQNNGV. The CDR3 is 15 residues long.

This clone has more than one count but fewer than ten. The chain has TRBV29-1 and TRBJ2-2; TRBD2 might be the D (5 bases). This CDR3 contains 13 residues. V was shortened by 7 bases and J by 5 bases, with 14 bases between the two germline ends. The germline gives CDR1 SQVTM, CDR2 ANQGSEA. The CDR3: CSARRELTGELFF. The CDR3, as DNA: TGCAGCGCAAGAAGGGAGCTGACCGGGGAGCTGTTTTTT.

This chain uses TRBV5-4 with TRBJ2-7; 10 bases fit TRBD1. This CDR3 is 14 amino acids long. J lost 2 bases, V lost 4 bases, and 3 bases had no gene match. Germline-derived CDR1 and CDR2 are SGHNT and YYREEE (reference sequence). CDR3 region: CASSQGQGAYEQYF. CDR3 nucleotide sequence: TGTGCCAGCAGCCAAGGACAGGGGGCCTACGAGCAGTACTTC.

V gene TRBV4-1 combines with J gene TRBJ2-1; 11 bases are a match to TRBD2. The CDR3 runs 19 residues. The germline CDR1 and CDR2 sequences are MGHRA and YSYEKL. V gave up 0 bases and J gave up 0 bases; unmatched junction bases: 7. The CDR3 reads CASSQEELAGESSYNEQFF. CDR3 bases: TGCGCCAGCAGCCAAGAAGAACTAGCGGGGGAAAGCTCCTACAATGAGCAGTTCTTC.

The V and J genes are TRBV11-2 and TRBJ2-3; D not resolved. This CDR3 comprises 15 residues. The germline V and J ends were trimmed by 1 base and 4 bases, with 12 bases remaining between them. CDR1 and CDR2 (germline): SGHAT, FQNNGV. In DNA, the CDR3 is TGTGCCAGCAGCTTAGCTCCTAGAACATCAGATACGCAGTATTTT. The encoded protein is CASSLAPRTSDTQYF.

V gene TRBV19 combines with J gene TRBJ1-5, with D possibly being TRBD1 (6 bases). Per the germline V gene, CDR1 is LNHDA and CDR2 is SQIVND (reference sequence). This CDR3 has 15 residues. V shed 2 bases and J shed 6 bases, with 14 bases lying between them. CDR3 sequence: CASSISRGPLQPQHF. For the CDR3, the DNA is TGTGCCAGTAGTATAAGCAGGGGCCCCCTTCAGCCCCAGCATTTT.

This rearrangement joins TRBV27 to TRBJ2-7, with D maybe TRBD2 (6 bases). Germline CDR1 reads MNHEY; CDR2 reads SMNVEV (reference sequence). The CDR3 totals 17 residues. V lost 6 bases to trimming and J lost 4 bases, with 25 bases between them. CDR3 coding DNA: TGTGCCAGCAGCCCTCGTCCGGGCGGGGAGCTTGTTTACGAGCAGTACTTC. Translation: CASSPRPGGELVYEQYF.

The V call is TRBV7-8, the J call TRBJ2-2, with D perhaps matching TRBD1 (5 bases). Germline CDR1 SGHVS, CDR2 FQNEAQ. The CDR3 covers 14 residues. The V end lost 7 bases, the J end lost 6 bases, and 15 bases lay between the germline ends. CDR3 protein: CASTSLAGSGELFF. The CDR3 DNA reads as TGTGCCAGCACCTCACTTGCAGGGTCCGGGGAGCTGTTTTTT. Complete variable domain (other parts from reference TRBV7-8 and TRBJ2-2): GAGVSQSPRYKVAKRGQDVALRCDPISGHVSLFWYQQALGQGPEFLTYFQNEAQLDKSGLPSDRFFAERPEGSVSTLKIQRTQQEDSAVYLCASTSLAGSGELFFGEGSRLTVL.

The CDR3 DNA reads as TGTGCCAGCAGCTTACACGGTTCAGGCGAGCAGTACTTC. Residues: CASSLHGSGEQYF. The gene calls are TRBV7-8 and TRBJ2-7; D unresolved. CDR3 length: 13 residues. V lost 2 bases and J 6 bases, leaving 11 bases between the germline ends. Germline assignment: CDR1 SGHVS and CDR2 FQNEAQ.

The genes are TRBV12-1 and TRBJ1-2. TRBV12-1 counts as a pseudogene. The CDR3 runs 16 residues. The CDR3 region is CATRPEAPRPDYGYTF. The CDR3 DNA reads as TGTGCCACCAGACCAGAGGCCCCGAGACCGGACTATGGCTACACCTTC.

J is TRBJ2-2 and V is TRBV19; no clear D gene. This CDR3 comprises 15 residues. The V end lost 3 bases, the J end lost 2 bases, and 10 bases lay between the germline ends. Germline CDR1 is LNHDA and CDR2 is SQIVND (reference sequence). This chain's CDR3 is CASSIYVSNTGELFF. In DNA form, the CDR3 reads TGTGCCAGTAGTATTTATGTCAGTAACACCGGGGAGCTGTTTTTT.

The rearrangement links TRBV27 to TRBJ2-2; D gene unclear. This CDR3 comprises 15 residues. Trimming removed 7 bases at V and 1 base at J, with 13 bases between. Per the germline V gene, CDR1 is MNHEY and CDR2 is SMNVEV (reference sequence). The CDR3 DNA follows: TGTGCCAGCACGCCCATTCACAGGAACACCGGGGAGCTGTTTTTT. It specifies CASTPIHRNTGELFF.

Regarding this clone: At the DNA level, this CDR3 is encoded by other sequences in the same sample as well. This rearrangement joins TRBV18 to TRBJ2-1; TRBD2 matches at 11 bases. With V trimmed by 3 bases and J by 2 bases, 6 bases remained unmatched. This CDR3 has 17 amino acids. Germline assignment: CDR1 KGHSH and CDR2 LQKENI. The DNA for the CDR3 is TGTGCCAGCTCACCCCCTCGACTAGCGGGGACCTACAATGAGCAGTTCTTC. The encoded protein is CASSPPRLAGTYNEQFF.

The genes are TRBV27 and TRBJ2-7, with D perhaps TRBD1 or TRBD2 (5 bases each). CDR3 length: 13 amino acids. Germline-derived CDR1 and CDR2 are MNHEY and SMNVEV (reference sequence). Trimming removed 6 bases from V and 3 bases from J, with 12 bases in between. The CDR3 spells CASRTKRGYEQYF. The CDR3 DNA reads TGTGCCAGCAGAACAAAGAGGGGCTACGAGCAGTACTTC.

CDR3 coding DNA: TGTGCCAGCAGTGAACCTCTCGGACAGACCATTCAGTACTTC. It specifies CASSEPLGQTIQYF. The rearrangement uses TRBV6-1 and TRBJ2-4; D is perhaps TRBD1 (6 bases). This CDR3 region has 14 residues. Trimming removed 2 bases at V and 9 bases at J, with 14 bases between. Germline loops: CDR1 MNHNS, CDR2 SASEGT.

The table lists this clone with a few counts. Here the CDR3 reads CASSIADSHSNQPQHF. CDR3 in DNA: TGTGCCAGTAGTATAGCTGACAGCCATAGCAATCAGCCCCAGCATTTT. The chain has TRBV19 and TRBJ1-5; the D gene is possibly TRBD1 (5 bases). Between the trimmed V and J ends, which lost 1 base and 0 bases, there was a span of 10 bases. The V gene's germline CDR1 is LNHDA and CDR2 SQIVND (reference sequence). CDR3 length equals 16 residues.

The chain has TRBV11-3 and TRBJ2-3; D not resolved. Germline V CDR1 and CDR2: SGHNT, YENEEA. The CDR3 has 12 amino acids. V gave up 5 bases and J gave up 6 bases, with 9 bases separating them. The CDR3 protein is CASSGPPDTQYF. The CDR3 DNA reads TGTGCCAGCAGCGGGCCCCCGGATACGCAGTATTTT. Filled out from reference TRBV11-3 and TRBJ2-3, the complete variable domain reads EAGVVQSPRYKIIEKKQPVAFWCNPISGHNTLYWYLQNLGQGPELLIRYENEEAVDDSQLPKDRFSAERLKGVDSTLKIQPAELGDSAVYLCASSGPPDTQYFGPGTRLTVL.

This chain uses TRBV27 with TRBJ1-4; maybe TRBD1 (6 bases). The germline V gene encodes CDR1 MNHEY and CDR2 SMNVEV (reference sequence). This CDR3 comprises 15 residues. Trimming removed 5 bases at V and 3 bases at J, with 13 bases between. In DNA form, the CDR3 reads TGTGCCAGCAGTGCCTCGACAGGTTCTAATGAAAAACTGTTTTTT. Residues: CASSASTGSNEKLFF.

The rearrangement joins TRBV9 to TRBJ2-7; possibly TRBD2 for D (6 bases). Trimming left V 5 bases short and J 0 bases short, with 15 bases between. The length of the CDR3 is 15 residues. Germline loops: CDR1 SGDLS, CDR2 YYNGEE. This CDR3 is CASSNRDSSSYEQYF. CDR3 DNA: TGTGCCAGCAGTAACCGGGACTCTAGCTCCTACGAGCAGTACTTC.

A note on this clone: Other DNA sequences in the sample encode the same CDR3. The chain links TRBV9 to TRBJ2-1; D is perhaps TRBD2 (5 bases). V was shortened by 0 bases and J by 0 bases, with 7 bases between the two germline ends. The CDR3 has 15 residues. Germline values: CDR1 SGDLS, CDR2 YYNGEE. This CDR3 reads CASSVDRGSYNEQFF. In nucleotides, the CDR3 is TGTGCCAGCAGCGTAGATCGGGGCTCCTACAATGAGCAGTTCTTC.

The rearrangement uses TRBV5-4 and TRBJ2-2; possibly TRBD2 for D (6 bases). Trimming took off 4 bases at V and 2 bases at J, with 15 bases between the two ends. The CDR3 length is 16 residues. Germline values: CDR1 SGHNT, CDR2 YYREEE (reference sequence). CDR3: CASSPIAETNTGELFF. The DNA for the CDR3 is TGTGCCAGCAGCCCTATAGCGGAAACCAACACCGGGGAGCTGTTTTTT. Supplemented by reference TRBV5-4 and TRBJ2-2, the full variable domain reads ETGVTQSPTHLIKTRGQQVTLRCSSQSGHNTVSWYQQALGQGPQFIFQYYREEENGRGNFPPRFSGLQFPNYSSELNVNALELDDSALYLCASSPIAETNTGELFFGEGSRLTVL.

The chain has TRBV7-8 and TRBJ2-2; D is uncertain. Germline assignment: CDR1 SGHVS and CDR2 FQNEAQ. V lost 4 bases and J lost 1, with 13 bases in between. The CDR3 length is 16 residues. Here the CDR3 DNA reads TGTGCCAGCAGCTCTTCCCGAACGAGGAACACCGGGGAGCTGTTTTTT. As protein: CASSSSRTRNTGELFF.

The chain uses TRBV6-6 and TRBJ2-7, with D tentatively TRBD1 or TRBD2 (7 bases each). V lost 1 base and J 3 bases, leaving 13 bases between the germline ends. The CDR3 consists of 15 residues. Germline V gives CDR1 MNHNY, CDR2 SVGAGI (reference sequence). CDR3 nucleotides: TGTGCCAGCAGTTACTGGGAGGGACAGATCTACGAGCAGTACTTC. Translating it yields CASSYWEGQIYEQYF.

The DNA for the CDR3 is TGTGCCAGCAATAGACAGAGGAGCGAGAACACAGATACGCAGTATTTT. Translating it yields CASNRQRSENTDTQYF. This chain joins TRBV27 and TRBJ2-3; the D gene is possibly TRBD1 (5 bases). The CDR3 runs 16 residues. Trimming shortened V by 7 bases and J by 2 bases, and 19 bases separated the two germline ends. Germline V gene data show CDR1 as MNHEY and CDR2 as SMNVEV (reference sequence).

As to this clone: Within the sample, other DNA sequences also encode this same CDR3. The chain recombines TRBV9 with TRBJ2-7; 8 bases align to TRBD1. V was clipped by 2 bases and J by 1 base; unmatched bases: 5. The CDR3 sequence is 15 residues long. Germline assignment: CDR1 SGDLS and CDR2 YYNGEE. The CDR3 nucleotides read TGTGCCAGCAGCGTCTCCGGGACAGGATCCTACGAGCAGTACTTC. This codes for CASSVSGTGSYEQYF.